The subject of this entry is one T cell receptor (beta chain). Antigen specificity is unknown. This sample was taken from a study of cytomegalovirus exposure and HLA in healthy donors. Study outcomes and limitations: The authors later linked a missense DCLRE1C variant to TCR beta V- and J-gene trimming.

Use of 60 Vbeta and 13 Jbeta primers characterized the PCR. Sequenced by immunoSEQ multiplex PCR; TCRdb stores in-frame clones only, minus some. Of about 160,000 clones in the sample, more than 70% were seen once. The receptor's source is a woman aged 45 to 65 in good health and CMV-seropositive. The sequenced material came from PBMCs.

The CDR3 DNA reads TGTGCCAGCAGCTTACAGCGTGCCCAAGAGACCCAGTACTTC. Translating gives CASSLQRAQETQYF. This chain joins TRBV7-2 and TRBJ2-5; D ambiguous. Germline CDR1 and CDR2: SGHTA and FQGNSA. The CDR3 covers 14 residues. Between the trimmed V and J ends, which lost 2 bases and 1 base, there was a span of 8 bases. Full variable domain (outside the CDR3, taken from reference TRBV7-2 and TRBJ2-5): GAGVSQSPSNKVTEKGKDVELRCDPISGHTALYWYRQSLGQGLEFLIYFQGNSAPDKSGLPSDRFSAERTGGSVSTLTIQRTQQEDSAVYLCASSLQRAQETQYFGPGTRLLVL.